The TCR beta chain described here comes from a study of T cells after yellow fever vaccination. Points on this clonotype: Its cognate antigen is unknown.

Points from the study as a whole: Post-booster repertoires again held most primary-vaccination clones (approximately 96% CD4, 75% to 90% CD8).

A universal primer site and UMIs were added as TCR cDNA was made by 5'RACE template switching. One entry per CDR3 protein, called by TCRdb with MiXCR from the 5' RACE reads. The sample consists of 300,000 to 400,000 distinct CDR3 sequences, 7.5% to 9% of them appearing once. V lost 5 bases to trimming and J lost 2 bases; unmatched junction nucleotides: 6. The CDR3 covers 15 residues. CDR1 is MNHNS and CDR2 is SASEGT in the germline V gene. The chain carries TRBV6-1 and TRBJ2-5, with TRBD1 matching 9 bases. The receptor was isolated from a man aged 18 to 30 who received the YFV17D yellow fever vaccine. The sequenced sample was PBMCs, obtained on the day of the first yellow fever vaccination. In DNA, the CDR3 is TGTGCCAGCAGTCGGGACAGGGCGCAGCAAGAGACCCAGTACTTC. Protein sequence: CASSRDRAQQETQYF.